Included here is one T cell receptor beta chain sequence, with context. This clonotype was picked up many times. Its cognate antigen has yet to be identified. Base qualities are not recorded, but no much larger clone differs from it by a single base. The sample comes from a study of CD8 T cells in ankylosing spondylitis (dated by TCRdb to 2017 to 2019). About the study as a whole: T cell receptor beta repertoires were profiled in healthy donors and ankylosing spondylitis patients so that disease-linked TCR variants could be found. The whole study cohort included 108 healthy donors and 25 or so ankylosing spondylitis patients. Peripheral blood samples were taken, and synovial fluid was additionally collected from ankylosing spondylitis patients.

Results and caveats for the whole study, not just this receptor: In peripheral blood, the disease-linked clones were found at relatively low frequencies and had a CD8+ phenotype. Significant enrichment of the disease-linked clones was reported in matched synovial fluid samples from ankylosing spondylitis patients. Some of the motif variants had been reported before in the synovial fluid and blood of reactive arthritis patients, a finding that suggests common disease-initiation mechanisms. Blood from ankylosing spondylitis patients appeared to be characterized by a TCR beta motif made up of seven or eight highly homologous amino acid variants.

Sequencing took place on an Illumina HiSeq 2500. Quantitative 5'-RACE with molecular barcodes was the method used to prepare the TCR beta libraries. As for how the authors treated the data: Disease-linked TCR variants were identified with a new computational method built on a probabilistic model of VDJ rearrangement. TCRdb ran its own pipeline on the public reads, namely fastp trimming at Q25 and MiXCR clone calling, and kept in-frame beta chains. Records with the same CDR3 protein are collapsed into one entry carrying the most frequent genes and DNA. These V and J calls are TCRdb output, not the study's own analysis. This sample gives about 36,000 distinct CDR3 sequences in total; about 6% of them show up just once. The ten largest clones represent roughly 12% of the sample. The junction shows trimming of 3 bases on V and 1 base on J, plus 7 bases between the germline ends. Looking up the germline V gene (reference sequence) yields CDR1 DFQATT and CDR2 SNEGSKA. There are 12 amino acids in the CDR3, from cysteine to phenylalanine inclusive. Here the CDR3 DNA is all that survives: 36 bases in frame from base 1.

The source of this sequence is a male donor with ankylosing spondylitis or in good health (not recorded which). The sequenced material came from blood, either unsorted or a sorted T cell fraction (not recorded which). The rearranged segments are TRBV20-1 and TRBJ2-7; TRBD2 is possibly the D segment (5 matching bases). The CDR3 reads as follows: CSASGLSYEQYF. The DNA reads TGCAGTGCTAGCGGACTGTCCTACGAGCAGTACTTC.